Listed below are T cell receptor beta chains from one sample, sequenced in a study of shared clonotypes between healthy human individuals. Some clones are missing from TCRdb's copy, which holds only in-frame ones; the method was immunoSEQ multiplex PCR. Of some 2 million clones listed, roughly 94% are singletons. Source material: naive CD8+ T cells sorted from blood. The source of these receptors is a man younger than 30 in good health. The CDR3 runs from the conserved cysteine through the conserved F or W. The D gene is left open where the match is weak.

CASSQSTSGGRYEQFF,TRBD2,TRBV14
CASIGLAYEQYF,TRBD2,TRBV2
CASSPHGANVLTF,NA,TRBV27
CASSLDRVQTSGICYEQYF,TRBD2,TRBV11-3
CASAGPGTYEQYF,NA,TRBV6-5
CASSQGWGGTEEQYF,TRBD2,TRBV27
CASSQEDRPLLDYGYTF,TRBD1,TRBV4-1
CASSEGGGLVYEQYF,TRBD2,TRBV9
CASSFQDNTEAFF,NA,TRBV7-2
CASSERLAGGTGDTQYF,TRBD2,TRBV6-1
CASGETGLYEQYF,TRBD1,TRBV13
CASSFEAGGLRRETQYF,NA,TRBV7-9
CASSTDLNTEAFF,NA,TRBV19
CASSKEGRETQYF,NA,TRBV21-1
CASSYSEGFNEQFF,NA,TRBV6-5